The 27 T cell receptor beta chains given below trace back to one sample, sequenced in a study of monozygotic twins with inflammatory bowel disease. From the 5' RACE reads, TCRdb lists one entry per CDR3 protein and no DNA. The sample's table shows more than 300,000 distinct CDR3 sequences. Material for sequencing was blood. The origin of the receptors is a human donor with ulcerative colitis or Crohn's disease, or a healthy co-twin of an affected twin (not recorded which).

CDR3: CASSRQTRGEQYF. The chain is built from TRBV3-1 and TRBJ2-7; absent DNA, TCRdb's TRBD2 call cannot be checked. Per the germline V gene, CDR1 is LGHDT and CDR2 is YNNKEL (reference sequence). CDR3 size: 13 residues.

This CDR3 is CASSLSPEWGDRSYNEQFF. The chain is built from TRBV5-4 and TRBJ2-1; TCRdb designates TRBD1, a call that cannot be tested without DNA. Germline values: CDR1 SGHNT, CDR2 YYREEE (reference sequence). This CDR3 is 19 amino acids long.

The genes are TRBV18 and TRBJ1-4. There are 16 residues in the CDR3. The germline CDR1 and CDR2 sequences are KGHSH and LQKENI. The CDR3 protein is CASSPQDEATNEKLFF.

The CDR3: CAWTTGGRWQETQYF. The J gene is TRBJ2-5, the V gene TRBV30; TCRdb returns TRBD2, unconfirmable since there is no DNA. Germline CDR1 GTSNPN, CDR2 SVGIG (reference sequence). The CDR3 runs 15 residues.

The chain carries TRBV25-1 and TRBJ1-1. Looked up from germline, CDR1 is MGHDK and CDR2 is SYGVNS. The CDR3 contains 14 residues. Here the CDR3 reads CASSGGIIRTEAFF.

The CDR3 reads CSVNRDGNEKLFF. V is TRBV29-1 and J is TRBJ1-4; TCRdb indicates TRBD1, and absent DNA this call remains unverified. Germline V lookup: CDR1 SQVTM, CDR2 ANQGSEA. The CDR3 spans 13 residues.

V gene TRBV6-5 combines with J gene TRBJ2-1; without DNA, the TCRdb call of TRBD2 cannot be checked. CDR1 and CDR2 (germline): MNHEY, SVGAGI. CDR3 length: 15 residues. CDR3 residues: CASSYSTPLVNEQFF.

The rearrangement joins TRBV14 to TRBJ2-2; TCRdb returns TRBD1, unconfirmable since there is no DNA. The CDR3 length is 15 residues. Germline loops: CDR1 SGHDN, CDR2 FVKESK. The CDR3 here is CASSPGQTYTGELFF.

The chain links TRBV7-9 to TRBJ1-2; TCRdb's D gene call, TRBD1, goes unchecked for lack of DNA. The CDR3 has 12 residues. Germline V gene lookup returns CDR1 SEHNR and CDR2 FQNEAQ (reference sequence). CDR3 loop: CASSFDREAYTF.

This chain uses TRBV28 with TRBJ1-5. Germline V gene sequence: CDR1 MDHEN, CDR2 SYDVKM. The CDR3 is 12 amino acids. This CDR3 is CACRSCGEPQHF.

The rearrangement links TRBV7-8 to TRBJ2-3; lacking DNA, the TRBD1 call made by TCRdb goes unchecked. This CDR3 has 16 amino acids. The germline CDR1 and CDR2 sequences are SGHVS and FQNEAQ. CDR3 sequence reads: CASSLATGVRTDTQYF. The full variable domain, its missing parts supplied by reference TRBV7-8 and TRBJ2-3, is GAGVSQSPRYKVAKRGQDVALRCDPISGHVSLFWYQQALGQGPEFLTYFQNEAQLDKSGLPSDRFFAERPEGSVSTLKIQRTQQEDSAVYLCASSLATGVRTDTQYFGPGTRLTVL.

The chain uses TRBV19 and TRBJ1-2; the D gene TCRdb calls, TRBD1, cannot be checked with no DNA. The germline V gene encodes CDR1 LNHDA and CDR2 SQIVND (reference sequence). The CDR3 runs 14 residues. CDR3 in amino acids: CASSPPQGNYGYTF.

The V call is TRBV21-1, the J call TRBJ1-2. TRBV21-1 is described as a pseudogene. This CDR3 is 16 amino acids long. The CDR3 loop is CASSKEGAWANYGYTF.

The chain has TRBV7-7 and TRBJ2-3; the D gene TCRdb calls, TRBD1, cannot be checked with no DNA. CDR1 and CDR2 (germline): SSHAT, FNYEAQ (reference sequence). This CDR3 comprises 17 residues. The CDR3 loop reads CASSFGGGTGGTDTQYF.

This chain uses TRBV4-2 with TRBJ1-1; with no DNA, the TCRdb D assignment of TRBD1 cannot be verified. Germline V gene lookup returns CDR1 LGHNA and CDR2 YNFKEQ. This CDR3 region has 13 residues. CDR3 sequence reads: CASSSRQETEAFF.

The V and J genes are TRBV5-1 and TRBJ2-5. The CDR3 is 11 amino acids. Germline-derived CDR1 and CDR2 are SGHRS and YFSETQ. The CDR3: CASSLTETQYF.

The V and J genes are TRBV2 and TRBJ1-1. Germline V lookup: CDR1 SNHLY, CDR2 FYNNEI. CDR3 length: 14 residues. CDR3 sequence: CASSEALGRPEAFF.

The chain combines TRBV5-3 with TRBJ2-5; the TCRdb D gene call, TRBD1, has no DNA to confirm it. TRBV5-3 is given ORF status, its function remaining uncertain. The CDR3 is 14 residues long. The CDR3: CARSCRQDQETQYF.

The CDR3 is CASSLIQGGIAFF. The V gene is TRBV7-9, the J gene TRBJ1-1; absent DNA, TCRdb's TRBD1 call cannot be checked. The germline gives CDR1 SEHNR, CDR2 FQNEAQ (reference sequence). This CDR3 has 13 amino acids.

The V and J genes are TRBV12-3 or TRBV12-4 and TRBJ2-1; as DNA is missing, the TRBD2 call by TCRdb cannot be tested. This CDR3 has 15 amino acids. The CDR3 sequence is CASSLLLAGANRKFF.

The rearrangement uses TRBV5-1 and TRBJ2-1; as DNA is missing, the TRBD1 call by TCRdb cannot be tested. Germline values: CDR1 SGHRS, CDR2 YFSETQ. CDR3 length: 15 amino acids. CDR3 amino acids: CASSPTGGAYNEQFF.

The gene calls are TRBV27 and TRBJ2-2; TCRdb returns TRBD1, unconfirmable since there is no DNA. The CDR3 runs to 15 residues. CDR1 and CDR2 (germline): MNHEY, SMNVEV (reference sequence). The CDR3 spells CASSFGTGGGGELFF.

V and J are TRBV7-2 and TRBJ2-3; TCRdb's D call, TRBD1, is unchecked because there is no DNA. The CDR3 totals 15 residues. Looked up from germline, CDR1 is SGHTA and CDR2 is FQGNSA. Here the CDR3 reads CASSLAGGPDGTQYF.

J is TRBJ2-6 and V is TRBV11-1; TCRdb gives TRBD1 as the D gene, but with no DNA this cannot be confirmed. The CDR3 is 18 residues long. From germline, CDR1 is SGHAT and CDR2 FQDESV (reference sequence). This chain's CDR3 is CASSFPVPGGSGANVLTF.

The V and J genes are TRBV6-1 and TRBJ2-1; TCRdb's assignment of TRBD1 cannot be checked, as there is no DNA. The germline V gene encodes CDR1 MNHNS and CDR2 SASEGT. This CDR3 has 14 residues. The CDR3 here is CASSRDRDHLEQFF.

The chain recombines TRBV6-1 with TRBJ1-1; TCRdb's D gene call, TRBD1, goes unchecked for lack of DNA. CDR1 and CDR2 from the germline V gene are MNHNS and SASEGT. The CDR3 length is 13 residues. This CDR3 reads CASSNLQGAGAFF.

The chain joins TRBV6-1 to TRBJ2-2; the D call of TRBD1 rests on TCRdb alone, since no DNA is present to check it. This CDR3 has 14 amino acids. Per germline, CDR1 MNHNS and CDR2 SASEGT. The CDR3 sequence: CASRAEGVPGELFF.